The 31 T cell receptor beta chains in this list originate from one sample, sequenced in a study of cytomegalovirus exposure and HLA in healthy donors. Both 60 Vbeta primers and 13 Jbeta primers went into the PCR. Produced via immunoSEQ multiplex PCR; TCRdb's table is partial and in-frame only. Among about 260,000 clones, about four fifths were seen once, and the ten largest hold about 2%. What was sequenced was PBMCs. These receptors were taken from a woman aged 35 to 49 in good health and CMV-seropositive.

The rearrangement joins TRBV19 to TRBJ2-3, with D possibly matching TRBD2 (5 bases). The V end was cut by 3 bases, the J end by 6 bases, with 10 bases between. This CDR3 spans 13 amino acids. CDR1 LNHDA and CDR2 SQIVND come from the germline V gene (reference sequence). CDR3: CASSISSPDTQYF. The CDR3 coding sequence is TGTGCCAGTAGTATTTCTAGCCCGGATACGCAGTATTTT.

This clone was recorded once. The chain uses TRBV7-8 and TRBJ1-4; TRBD1 agrees at 9 bases. With 5 bases clipped from V and 4 bases from J, the junction kept 11 bases outside the gene matches. The CDR3 spans 17 residues. Germline CDR1 is SGHVS and CDR2 is FQNEAQ. CDR3 bases: TGTGCCAGCAGCGAGGGCCCGGGACAGGGACTTAATGAAAAACTGTTTTTT. Its translation: CASSEGPGQGLNEKLFF.

V and J are TRBV5-6 and TRBJ1-3; 9 bases match TRBD1. The CDR3 has 15 residues. Per germline, CDR1 SGHDT and CDR2 YYEEEE. Losses at the gene ends were 2 bases for V and 2 bases for J; bases not matched to a gene: 2. This CDR3 reads CASSLTGGPGNTIYF. CDR3 bases: TGTGCCAGCAGCTTAACAGGGGGCCCTGGAAACACCATATATTTT.

The chain is built from TRBV29-1 and TRBJ2-3, with TRBD2 matching 10 bases. The trim removed 4 bases at V and 6 bases at J, leaving 4 bases unmatched. This CDR3 spans 13 amino acids. Per the germline V gene, CDR1 is SQVTM and CDR2 is ANQGSEA. The CDR3 here is CSVAPTSGDTQYF. The CDR3 nucleotides read TGCAGCGTTGCCCCGACTAGCGGGGATACGCAGTATTTT.

This clone was observed once. V is TRBV4-3 and J is TRBJ2-1, with 11 positions matching TRBD2. Germline CDR1 and CDR2: LGHNA and YSLEER. The V gene end was trimmed by 4 bases and the J gene end by 7 bases; junction bases not matched to a gene: 3. The CDR3 spans 14 residues. This CDR3 is CASSLIAGGNEQFF. In nucleotides, the CDR3 is TGCGCCAGCAGCCTCATAGCGGGAGGGAATGAGCAGTTCTTC.

V usage is TRBV11-2 and J usage is TRBJ2-7; 9 bases are shared with TRBD1. The V gene end was trimmed by 2 bases and the J gene end by 2 bases; junction bases not matched to a gene: 4. Germline CDR1 is SGHAT and CDR2 is FQNNGV. This CDR3 is 15 amino acids long. CDR3 sequence reads: CASSLTGGPTYEQYF. In DNA, the CDR3 is TGTGCCAGCAGCTTAACAGGGGGCCCAACCTACGAGCAGTACTTC.

The chain couples TRBV6-5 to TRBJ2-2, with TRBD2 as a possible D gene (6 bases). Germline V gene lookup returns CDR1 MNHEY and CDR2 SVGAGI. V lost 2 bases and J lost 4, with 11 bases in between. This CDR3 is built from 15 residues. The CDR3 spells CASSYRDFRTGELFF. The CDR3 DNA is TGTGCCAGCAGTTACCGGGACTTTCGCACCGGGGAGCTGTTTTTT.

The genes are TRBV7-2 and TRBJ1-2; D is ambiguous. The CDR3 contains 11 residues. Germline CDR1 SGHTA, CDR2 FQGNSA. V lost 5 bases, J lost 7 bases, and 8 bases lay in between. CDR3 bases: TGTGCCAGCAGCGAGGTCTCTGGCTACACCTTC. Translating it yields CASSEVSGYTF. Based on the CDR3 plus reference TRBV7-2 and TRBJ1-2, the full variable domain is GAGVSQSPSNKVTEKGKDVELRCDPISGHTALYWYRQSLGQGLEFLIYFQGNSAPDKSGLPSDRFSAERTGGSVSTLTIQRTQQEDSAVYLCASSEVSGYTFGSGTRLTVV.

The rearrangement links TRBV27 to TRBJ1-4, with D perhaps matching TRBD1 (5 bases). This CDR3 is 17 amino acids long. The germline gives CDR1 MNHEY, CDR2 SMNVEV (reference sequence). Trimming shortened V by 5 bases and J by 0 bases, and 16 bases separated the two germline ends. Here the CDR3 reads CASSPAFGGATNEKLFF. CDR3 in DNA: TGTGCCAGCAGTCCCGCTTTCGGGGGTGCAACTAATGAAAAACTGTTTTTT.

The chain recombines TRBV11-3 with TRBJ2-1; 11 bases are a match to TRBD2. Germline V gene data show CDR1 as SGHNT and CDR2 as YENEEA. CDR3 length equals 15 residues. Germline trimming cut 4 bases from V and 7 bases from J; bases unmatched to any gene: 6. In nucleotides, the CDR3 is TGTGCCAGCAGCTATACTAGCGGGAGAGGAAATGAGCAGTTCTTC. Protein: CASSYTSGRGNEQFF.

This clone came up a few times. V and J are TRBV27 and TRBJ2-7; weak D call: TRBD2 (6 bases). Germline V gives CDR1 MNHEY, CDR2 SMNVEV (reference sequence). V dropped 2 bases and J dropped 0 bases, with 11 bases sitting between them. This CDR3 region has 15 residues. CDR3 residues: CASSLGASASYEQYF. The CDR3 bases are TGTGCCAGCAGTTTAGGGGCTAGCGCCTCCTACGAGCAGTACTTC.

V gene TRBV25-1 combines with J gene TRBJ2-5; 9 positions agree with TRBD2. Per the germline V gene, CDR1 is MGHDK and CDR2 is SYGVNS. The CDR3 spans 15 residues. Trimming removed 5 bases from V and 5 bases from J; junction bases left unmatched: 9. The CDR3 DNA follows: TGTGCCAGCAGTACTTTAGCGGGAGTGGGGGAGACCCAGTACTTC. Its translation is CASSTLAGVGETQYF.

Details on this clone: Within the sample, other DNA sequences also encode this same CDR3. The chain combines TRBV19 with TRBJ2-1; D is perhaps TRBD2 (6 bases). Trimming took off 1 base at V and 4 bases at J, with 8 bases between the two ends. CDR1 is LNHDA and CDR2 is SQIVND in the germline V gene (reference sequence). This CDR3 has 14 amino acids. The CDR3 bases are TGTGCCAGTAGTATAGGCGGGGATTACAATGAGCAGTTCTTC. Its translation: CASSIGGDYNEQFF.

The gene calls are TRBV5-1 and TRBJ1-1; possible D gene TRBD1, 5 bases. CDR1 SGHRS and CDR2 YFSETQ come from the germline V gene. The CDR3 sequence is 16 residues long. The V and J ends lost 0 bases and 1 base respectively, with 13 bases between them. This CDR3 reads CASSLAARAPNTEAFF. CDR3 nucleotides: TGCGCCAGCAGCTTGGCCGCCAGGGCTCCGAACACTGAAGCTTTCTTT.

The rearrangement uses TRBV7-9 and TRBJ2-3, with D possibly TRBD1 on 7 matching bases. Germline CDR1 SEHNR, CDR2 FQNEAQ (reference sequence). The CDR3 sequence is 16 residues long. Trimming left V 3 bases short and J 2 bases short, with 15 bases between. Here the CDR3 reads CASSFTGEEVTDTQYF. The CDR3 nucleotides are TGTGCCAGCAGCTTTACAGGGGAGGAGGTCACAGATACGCAGTATTTT.

The chain carries TRBV19 and TRBJ1-5; the match to TRBD1 covers 8 bases. CDR3 length: 16 residues. Looked up from germline, CDR1 is LNHDA and CDR2 is SQIVND (reference sequence). V was pared by 3 bases and J by 0 bases, with 4 bases of the junction left unmatched. CDR3 amino acids: CASSILQGDSNQPQHF. The CDR3 nucleotides read TGTGCCAGTAGTATCCTACAGGGGGATAGCAATCAGCCCCAGCATTTT.

V is TRBV27 and J is TRBJ1-4, with a weak D call TRBD1 (5 bases). Trimming removed 3 bases at V and 6 bases at J, with 14 bases between. Germline V lookup: CDR1 MNHEY, CDR2 SMNVEV (reference sequence). The CDR3 runs 15 residues. CDR3 sequence: CASSLRGPGDEKLFF. The CDR3 DNA reads TGTGCCAGCAGTTTGCGGGGACCTGGAGATGAAAAACTGTTTTTT.

V gene TRBV19 combines with J gene TRBJ2-7; possibly TRBD2 for D (6 bases). The V and J ends lost 1 base and 4 bases respectively, with 17 bases between them. CDR1 is LNHDA, CDR2 SQIVND, per germline (reference sequence). This CDR3 comprises 16 residues. For the CDR3, the DNA is TGTGCCAGTAGTATAGCATCCGGGACTCCGTCTTACGAGCAGTACTTC. Its translation is CASSIASGTPSYEQYF.

This chain links TRBV28 with TRBJ2-5; 12 nucleotides line up with TRBD2. Germline CDR1 is MDHEN and CDR2 is SYDVKM. The CDR3 consists of 18 residues. CDR3: CGRYIATSGGKAQETQYF. Here the CDR3 DNA reads TGTGGGAGATATATCGCGACTAGCGGGGGCAAGGCCCAAGAGACCCAGTACTTC.

J is TRBJ1-5 and V is TRBV2; 7 nucleotides line up with TRBD1. Trimming cost V 4 bases and J 5 bases; bases outside gene matches: 8. Germline values: CDR1 SNHLY, CDR2 FYNNEI. The CDR3 is made up of 15 amino acids. The CDR3 nucleotides read TGTGCCAGCAGTGGGCCAGGGGGAAGGGATCAGCCCCAGCATTTT. Translated, it gives CASSGPGGRDQPQHF.

For this clone: Its ends do not fully match the called genes, so a read error is possible. The chain is built from TRBV28 and TRBJ2-6, with a tentative D call TRBD1 (5 bases). Germline lookup yields CDR1 MDHEN and CDR2 SYDVKM. This CDR3 is 14 amino acids long. The CDR3: CASSELSGANGLTF. CDR3 sequence (DNA): TGTGCCAGCTCAGAGCTCTCTGGGGCCAACGGCCTGACTTTC.

The rearrangement links TRBV5-8 to TRBJ2-7; 9 bases agree with TRBD1. This CDR3 has 14 amino acids. V dropped 4 bases and J dropped 6; count of bases not matched to a gene: 8. Germline values: CDR1 SGHTS, CDR2 YDEGEE. As DNA, the CDR3 is TGTGCCAGCAGCATCGGGGACAGGGACCGCGAGCAGTACTTC. Its translation is CASSIGDRDREQYF.

The chain couples TRBV11-2 to TRBJ2-3, with a tentative D call TRBD1 (6 bases). Trimming shortened V by 5 bases and J by 2 bases, and 11 bases separated the two germline ends. Germline-derived CDR1 and CDR2 are SGHAT and FQNNGV. The CDR3 is 14 amino acids. The CDR3 nucleotides are TGTGCCAGCAGCCGAGGACAGAACACAGATACGCAGTATTTT. Its protein product is CASSRGQNTDTQYF.

V and J are TRBV28 and TRBJ2-4, with TRBD2 identical over 8 bases. The germline CDR1 and CDR2 sequences are MDHEN and SYDVKM. CDR3 length: 14 amino acids. The V gene end was trimmed by 8 bases and the J gene end by 9 bases; junction bases not matched to a gene: 12. CDR3 coding DNA: TGTGCCAGCGCCCCCCCCCGGGAGGGGGGCATTCAGTACTTC. Its translation is CASAPPREGGIQYF.

As concerns this clone: This same CDR3 is encoded by further DNA sequences in the sample. This chain joins TRBV5-4 and TRBJ2-7, with TRBD2 as a possible D gene (6 bases). Per the germline V gene, CDR1 is SGHNT and CDR2 is YYREEE (reference sequence). V lost 0 bases to trimming and J lost 4 bases, with 14 bases between them. The CDR3 covers 15 residues. The CDR3: CASSLDVGGSYEQYF. As DNA, the CDR3 is TGTGCCAGCAGCTTGGATGTGGGGGGATCGTACGAGCAGTACTTC. Drawing the rest from reference TRBV5-4 and TRBJ2-7, the complete variable domain is ETGVTQSPTHLIKTRGQQVTLRCSSQSGHNTVSWYQQALGQGPQFIFQYYREEENGRGNFPPRFSGLQFPNYSSELNVNALELDDSALYLCASSLDVGGSYEQYFGPGTRLTVT.

The chain is built from TRBV29-1 and TRBJ1-1; TRBD1 agrees at 8 bases. J lost 4 bases, V lost 2 bases, and 6 bases had no gene match. The CDR3 extends over 14 amino acids. The V gene's germline CDR1 is SQVTM and CDR2 ANQGSEA. The CDR3 here is CSVERGTGGTEAFF. CDR3 nucleotides: TGCAGCGTTGAAAGGGGGACAGGTGGCACTGAAGCTTTCTTT.

Only a few counts were recorded for this clone. The chain carries TRBV7-9 and TRBJ2-1, with 7 bases fitting TRBD2. The CDR3 extends over 14 amino acids. Germline V gives CDR1 SEHNR, CDR2 FQNEAQ (reference sequence). Unmatched junction bases numbered 3, after V lost 0 bases and J lost 7 bases. The CDR3 DNA reads as TGTGCCAGCAGCTTAGCGGGAGGGTTTAATGAGCAGTTCTTC. As protein: CASSLAGGFNEQFF. Supplemented by reference TRBV7-9 and TRBJ2-1, the full variable domain reads DTGVSQNPRHKITKRGQNVTFRCDPISEHNRLYWYRQTLGQGPEFLTYFQNEAQLEKSRLLSDRFSAERPKGSFSTLEIQRTEQGDSAMYLCASSLAGGFNEQFFGPGTRLTVL.

The chain links TRBV9 to TRBJ2-3, with 8 bases that match TRBD2. The CDR3 consists of 17 residues. The germline V gene has CDR1 SGDLS and CDR2 YYNGEE. Trimming took 5 bases from V and 2 from J; bases not matched to a gene: 13. Here the CDR3 reads CASRIAGTRTLTDTQYF. The CDR3 DNA reads as TGTGCCAGCAGGATAGCGGGGACTCGGACCCTCACAGATACGCAGTATTTT.

The chain couples TRBV2 to TRBJ2-1, with 7 bases lining up with TRBD1. Trimming cost V 6 bases and J 7 bases; bases outside gene matches: 15. Germline lookup yields CDR1 SNHLY and CDR2 FYNNEI. CDR3 length equals 16 residues. As DNA, the CDR3 is TGTGCCAGCAGGAGGGACAGTCCACTTAGTGCTAATGAGCAGTTCTTC. Its translation is CASRRDSPLSANEQFF.

The chain uses TRBV9 and TRBJ2-1, with 12 bases that match TRBD2. Germline CDR1 is SGDLS and CDR2 is YYNGEE. The V and J ends lost 3 bases and 7 bases, in that order; junction bases with no gene match: 5. The CDR3 covers 15 residues. CDR3 amino acids: CASSGLAGGPNEQFF. The DNA of the CDR3 is TGTGCCAGCAGCGGGCTAGCGGGAGGGCCTAATGAGCAGTTCTTC.

The rearrangement uses TRBV5-1 and TRBJ2-5; the D gene is possibly TRBD1 (5 bases). Germline CDR1 and CDR2: SGHRS and YFSETQ. The CDR3 is 15 amino acids. The V and J ends lost 0 bases and 2 bases respectively, with 11 bases between them. In nucleotides, the CDR3 is TGCGCCAGCAGCTTGGGATGGGGCCTTCAAGAGACCCAGTACTTC. Protein: CASSLGWGLQETQYF.